Shown below are 17 T cell receptor beta chains from a single sample sequenced in a study of cytomegalovirus exposure and HLA in healthy donors. PCR was performed using 60 Vbeta and 13 Jbeta primers. Generated by immunoSEQ multiplex PCR, the TCRdb table keeps only in-frame clones and is missing some. This table has just over 80,000 clones, around 79% appearing once. Sequencing was performed on PBMCs. The source is a man younger than 35 in good health and CMV-seropositive.

The chain employs TRBV28 and TRBJ2-5, with 9 bases matching TRBD1. Germline CDR1 MDHEN, CDR2 SYDVKM. The CDR3 length is 14 residues. The V segment lost 8 bases and the J segment 4 bases; nucleotides outside the gene matches: 8. This CDR3 reads CASGSPGQGETQYF. The CDR3 DNA is TGTGCCAGCGGGTCTCCGGGACAGGGAGAGACCCAGTACTTC.

The chain employs TRBV28 and TRBJ2-7, with 7 bases aligning to TRBD1. J was trimmed by 2 bases and V by 6 bases; bases with no gene match: 7. Germline loops: CDR1 MDHEN, CDR2 SYDVKM. This CDR3 spans 14 amino acids. CDR3 region: CASSLTGLPYEQYF. The CDR3 DNA is TGTGCCAGCAGCCTGACAGGGTTGCCCTACGAGCAGTACTTC.

In its sample, this clone was seen once. J is TRBJ2-1 and V is TRBV6-5, with 9 bases identical to TRBD2. V shed 4 bases and J 9 bases; nucleotides not matched to a gene: 7. The CDR3 covers 14 residues. Germline loops: CDR1 MNHEY, CDR2 SVGAGI. CDR3 nucleotide sequence: TGTGCCAGCAGTTTCTCGGCGGGAGGGGGTGAGCAGTTCTTC. It yields the protein CASSFSAGGGEQFF.

The chain uses TRBV7-9 and TRBJ2-1; 14 bases map to TRBD2. The CDR3 is 18 amino acids. Trimming cost V 4 bases and J 7 bases; bases outside gene matches: 12. Germline lookup yields CDR1 SEHNR and CDR2 FQNEAQ (reference sequence). In DNA form, the CDR3 reads TGTGCCAGCAGCTCGCGACTAGCGGGAGGGAAATTCAGAAATGAGCAGTTCTTC. Amino acid sequence: CASSSRLAGGKFRNEQFF.

The sample holds a few counts of this clone. The V and J genes are TRBV5-4 and TRBJ1-2; weak D call: TRBD1 (6 bases). V was shortened by 3 bases and J by 0 bases, with 15 bases between the two germline ends. Germline values: CDR1 SGHNT, CDR2 YYREEE (reference sequence). This CDR3 has 16 amino acids. The chain's CDR3 is CASSSDSLVANYGYTF. The CDR3 coding sequence is TGTGCCAGCAGCTCGGACAGTTTAGTAGCTAACTATGGCTACACCTTC. The full variable domain, its missing parts supplied by reference TRBV5-4 and TRBJ1-2, is ETGVTQSPTHLIKTRGQQVTLRCSSQSGHNTVSWYQQALGQGPQFIFQYYREEENGRGNFPPRFSGLQFPNYSSELNVNALELDDSALYLCASSSDSLVANYGYTFGSGTRLTVV.

This chain connects TRBV18 to TRBJ1-2, with D possibly being TRBD1 (6 bases). Germline V gives CDR1 KGHSH, CDR2 LQKENI. This CDR3 comprises 13 residues. V was clipped by 3 bases and J by 6 bases, with 11 bases between them. The CDR3 region is CASSPRQDHGYTF. DNA for the CDR3: TGTGCCAGCTCACCGCGACAGGATCATGGCTACACCTTC.

This chain connects TRBV2 to TRBJ2-5, with D tentatively TRBD1 (6 bases). Trimming left V 0 bases short and J 2 bases short, with 10 bases between. The CDR3 runs to 15 residues. Germline V gene data show CDR1 as SNHLY and CDR2 as FYNNEI. CDR3 sequence reads: CASSEAGTQQETQYF. Here the CDR3 DNA reads TGTGCCAGCAGTGAAGCCGGGACACAGCAAGAGACCCAGTACTTC.

The chain uses TRBV11-2 and TRBJ2-1; 11 bases align to TRBD2. The CDR3 is 14 amino acids. The V segment lost 4 bases and the J segment 13 bases; nucleotides outside the gene matches: 9. The germline V gene has CDR1 SGHAT and CDR2 FQNNGV. The CDR3 coding sequence is TGTGCCAGCAGCTACGATAGCGGGAGGGCCCCTCAGTTCTTC. Its protein is CASSYDSGRAPQFF.

The chain uses TRBV5-1 and TRBJ2-5, with 8 bases matching TRBD1. With 4 bases clipped from V and 4 bases from J, the junction kept 9 bases outside the gene matches. The CDR3 loop spans 15 amino acids. CDR1 and CDR2 (germline): SGHRS, YFSETQ. CDR3: CASSLYGQGPETQYF. CDR3 sequence (DNA): TGCGCCAGCAGCCTATACGGACAGGGTCCAGAGACCCAGTACTTC.

The gene calls are TRBV4-1 and TRBJ2-4, with 9 bases aligning to TRBD2. Per the germline V gene, CDR1 is MGHRA and CDR2 is YSYEKL. The junction had 4 bases not matched to a gene; V was cut back by 3 bases and J by 4 bases. The CDR3 extends over 15 amino acids. CDR3 sequence: CASSHATSGKNIQYF. In DNA form, the CDR3 reads TGCGCCAGCAGCCATGCGACTAGCGGAAAAAACATTCAGTACTTC.

This chain joins TRBV10-1 and TRBJ2-5, with D uncertain. The V end lost 8 bases, the J end lost 1 base, and 8 bases lay between the germline ends. CDR1 and CDR2 (germline): WNHNN, SYGVQD (reference sequence). The CDR3 contains 12 residues. The CDR3 DNA reads TGCGCCAGCCGCACGGTCCAAGAGACCCAGTACTTC. This sequence encodes CASRTVQETQYF.

The CDR3 is CASSQAYQGGEKLFF. The CDR3 DNA sequence: TGCGCCAGCAGCCAGGCTTACCAGGGGGGTGAAAAACTGTTTTTT. The chain couples TRBV4-1 to TRBJ1-4; 7 bases agree with TRBD1. V shed 3 bases and J 7 bases; nucleotides not matched to a gene: 8. The CDR3 extends over 15 amino acids. In germline, CDR1 is MGHRA, CDR2 YSYEKL.

The chain employs TRBV5-1 and TRBJ2-1; 11 bases align to TRBD2. With V trimmed by 1 base and J by 8 bases, 8 bases remained unmatched. This CDR3 comprises 16 residues. In germline, CDR1 is SGHRS, CDR2 YFSETQ. CDR3 bases: TGCGCCAGCAGCTTGTTTCCCCTAGCGGGAGGCCATGAGCAGTTCTTC. Its protein is CASSLFPLAGGHEQFF. The entire variable domain, with the rest obtained from reference TRBV5-1 and TRBJ2-1, is as follows: KAGVTQTPRYLIKTRGQQVTLSCSPISGHRSVSWYQQTPGQGLQFLFEYFSETQRNKGNFPGRFSGRQFSNSRSEMNVSTLELGDSALYLCASSLFPLAGGHEQFFGPGTRLTVL.

The J gene is TRBJ1-1, the V gene TRBV7-8; D ambiguous. Between the trimmed V and J ends, which lost 3 bases and 6 bases, there was a span of 8 bases. This CDR3 spans 12 amino acids. The germline CDR1 and CDR2 sequences are SGHVS and FQNEAQ. CDR3 amino acids: CASSFAIAEAFF. CDR3 in DNA: TGTGCCAGCAGCTTTGCGATCGCTGAAGCTTTCTTT.

The chain carries TRBV4-1 and TRBJ2-7; 9 bases fit TRBD2. V was pared by 5 bases and J by 4 bases, with 3 bases of the junction left unmatched. The germline CDR1 and CDR2 sequences are MGHRA and YSYEKL. CDR3 size: 13 residues. The CDR3 here is CASSKREEYEQYF. CDR3 nucleotide sequence: TGCGCCAGCAGCAAGCGGGAGGAGTACGAGCAGTACTTC.

The chain links TRBV10-3 to TRBJ1-2, with TRBD1 as a possible D gene (5 bases). The CDR3 runs to 14 residues. Germline V CDR1 and CDR2: ENHRY, SYGVKD. V shed 0 bases and J shed 7 bases, with 12 bases lying between them. CDR3 sequence (DNA): TGTGCCATCAGTGAGTCGGCAGGGTTGCTTGGCTACACCTTC. This codes for CAISESAGLLGYTF.

V gene TRBV29-1 combines with J gene TRBJ2-1; 8 nucleotides agree with TRBD2. J lost 9 bases, V lost 7 bases, and 11 bases had no gene match. This CDR3 region has 13 residues. Germline V gene lookup returns CDR1 SQVTM and CDR2 ANQGSEA. In DNA, the CDR3 is TGCAGCGGTGGGCTGGGCGGGGGGAGTGAGCAGTTCTTC. This gives the protein CSGGLGGGSEQFF.